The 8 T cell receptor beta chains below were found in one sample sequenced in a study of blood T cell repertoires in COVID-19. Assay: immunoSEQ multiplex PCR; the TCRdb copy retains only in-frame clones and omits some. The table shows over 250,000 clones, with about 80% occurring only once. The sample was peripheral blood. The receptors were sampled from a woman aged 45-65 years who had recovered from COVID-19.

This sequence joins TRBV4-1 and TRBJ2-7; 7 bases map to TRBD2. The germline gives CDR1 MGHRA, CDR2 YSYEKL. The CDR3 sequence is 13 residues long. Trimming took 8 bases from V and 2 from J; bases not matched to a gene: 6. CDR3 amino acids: CASSASGTYEQYF. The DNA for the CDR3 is TGCGCCAGCTCGGCTAGCGGAACCTACGAGCAGTACTTC.

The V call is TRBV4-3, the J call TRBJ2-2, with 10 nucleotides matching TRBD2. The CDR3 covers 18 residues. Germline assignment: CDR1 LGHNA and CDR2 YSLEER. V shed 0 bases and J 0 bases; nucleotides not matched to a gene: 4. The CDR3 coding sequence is TGCGCCAGCAGCCAAGAGCCTAGCGGGGGATCGAACACCGGGGAGCTGTTTTTT. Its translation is CASSQEPSGGSNTGELFF.

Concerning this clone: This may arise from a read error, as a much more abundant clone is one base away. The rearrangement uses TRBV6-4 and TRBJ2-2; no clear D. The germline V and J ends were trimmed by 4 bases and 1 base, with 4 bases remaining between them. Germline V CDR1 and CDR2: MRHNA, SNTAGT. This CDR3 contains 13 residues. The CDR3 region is CASSGQNTGELFF. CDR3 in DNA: TGTGCCAGCAGTGGACAGAACACCGGGGAGCTGTTTTTT.

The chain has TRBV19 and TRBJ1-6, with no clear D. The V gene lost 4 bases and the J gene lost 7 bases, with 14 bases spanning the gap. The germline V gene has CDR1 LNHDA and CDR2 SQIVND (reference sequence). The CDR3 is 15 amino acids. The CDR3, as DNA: TGTGCCAGTAGTAAAGCGGAAAACCTAAATTCACCCCTCCACTTT. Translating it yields CASSKAENLNSPLHF.

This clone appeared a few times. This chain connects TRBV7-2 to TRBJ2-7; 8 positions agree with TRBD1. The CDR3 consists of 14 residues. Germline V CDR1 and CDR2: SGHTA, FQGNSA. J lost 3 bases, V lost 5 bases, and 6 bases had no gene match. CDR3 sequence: CASSETGGFYEQYF. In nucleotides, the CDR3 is TGTGCCAGCAGCGAAACAGGGGGTTTCTACGAGCAGTACTTC.

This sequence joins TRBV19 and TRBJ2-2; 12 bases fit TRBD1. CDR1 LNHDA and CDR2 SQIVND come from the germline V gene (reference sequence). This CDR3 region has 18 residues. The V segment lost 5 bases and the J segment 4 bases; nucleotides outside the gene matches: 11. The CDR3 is CASSARDRGPWGTGELFF. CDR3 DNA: TGTGCCAGTAGTGCCCGGGACAGGGGGCCTTGGGGCACCGGGGAGCTGTTTTTT. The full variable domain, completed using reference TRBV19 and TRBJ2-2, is DGGITQSPKYLFRKEGQNVTLSCEQNLNHDAMYWYRQDPGQGLRLIYYSQIVNDFQKGDIAEGYSVSREKKESFPLTVTSAQKNPTAFYLCASSARDRGPWGTGELFFGEGSRLTVL.

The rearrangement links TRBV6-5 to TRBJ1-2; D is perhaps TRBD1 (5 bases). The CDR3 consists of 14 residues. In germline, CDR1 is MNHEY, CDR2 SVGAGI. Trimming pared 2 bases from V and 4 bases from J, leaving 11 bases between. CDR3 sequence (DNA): TGTGCCAGCAGTTACACCGGGGGGAGCTATGGCTACACCTTC. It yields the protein CASSYTGGSYGYTF.

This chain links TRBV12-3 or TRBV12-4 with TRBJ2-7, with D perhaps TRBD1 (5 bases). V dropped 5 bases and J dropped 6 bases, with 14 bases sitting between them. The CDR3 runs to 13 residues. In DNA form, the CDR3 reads TGTGCCAGCAGTGTGTCAGGGCAGGGCGAGCAGTACTTC. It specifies CASSVSGQGEQYF.